This T cell receptor (beta chain) was found in a study of T cells expressing NK-cell markers. On the study more broadly: In sorted CD3+CD56+NKG2C+, CD3+CD56+NKG2C- and CD3+CD56-NKG2C+ T cells, TCR beta repertoires were obtained. Sequenced donors, eight in total, included seven who were HCMV-seropositive and one who was seronegative. General study findings and limits: Similarly, these clonotypes led the CD3+CD56-NKG2C+ fraction as well in a few donors.

Following a re-call of the 5' RACE reads, TCRdb has one entry per CDR3 protein and lacks DNA. This table lists 550,000 to 600,000 distinct CDR3 sequences. Remarks on this clonotype: Its antigen is currently unknown.

The CDR3 has 13 residues. Germline CDR1 reads SSHAT; CDR2 reads FNYEAQ (reference sequence). The material sequenced was blood T cells: a sorted CD56 or NKG2C T cell subset, CD4+ or CD8+ T cells, or bulk PBMC T cells (not recorded which). The chain has TRBV7-7 and TRBJ2-5; the TCRdb D gene call, TRBD1, has no DNA to confirm it. This clonotype was obtained from a young man in good health. CDR3 protein: CASSVQTAETQYF. The entire variable domain, with the rest obtained from reference TRBV7-7 and TRBJ2-5, is as follows: GAGVSQSPRYKVTKRGQDVTLRCDPISSHATLYWYQQALGQGPEFLTYFNYEAQPDKSGLPSDRFSAERPEGSISTLTIQRTEQRDSAMYRCASSVQTAETQYFGPGTRLLVL.